This TCR beta chain appears in the sequencing data of a study of blood T cell repertoires in COVID-19. For the study at large: The cDNA or gDNA used as material had been derived from T cells, B-cell-depleted T cells, or PBMCs.

This table comes from immunoSEQ multiplex PCR, and its TCRdb copy is limited to in-frame clones, with some not included. The sample records some 64,000 clones, approximately 79% being singletons. CDR1 is SGHNT and CDR2 is YYREEE in the germline V gene (reference sequence). The CDR3 extends over 14 amino acids. V was pared by 3 bases and J by 5 bases, with 14 bases between. Source material: peripheral blood. This chain uses TRBV5-4 with TRBJ1-2, with D perhaps TRBD1 (5 bases). The receptor was derived from a woman aged 80 or over with active or convalescent COVID-19. The CDR3 loop reads CASSSRTTPYGYTF. CDR3 sequence (DNA): TGTGCCAGCAGCTCGCGGACAACTCCTTATGGCTACACCTTC.